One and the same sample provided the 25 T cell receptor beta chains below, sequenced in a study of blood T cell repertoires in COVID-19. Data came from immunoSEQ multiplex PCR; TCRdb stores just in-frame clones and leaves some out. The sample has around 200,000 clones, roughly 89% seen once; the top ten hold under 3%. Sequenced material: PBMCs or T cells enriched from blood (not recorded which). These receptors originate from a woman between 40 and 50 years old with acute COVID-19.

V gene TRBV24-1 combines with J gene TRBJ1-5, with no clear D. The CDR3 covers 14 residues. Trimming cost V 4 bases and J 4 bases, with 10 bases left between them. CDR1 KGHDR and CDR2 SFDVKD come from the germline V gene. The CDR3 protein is CATSDSTGNQPQHF. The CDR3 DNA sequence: TGTGCCACCAGTGACTCGACGGGTAATCAGCCCCAGCATTTT.

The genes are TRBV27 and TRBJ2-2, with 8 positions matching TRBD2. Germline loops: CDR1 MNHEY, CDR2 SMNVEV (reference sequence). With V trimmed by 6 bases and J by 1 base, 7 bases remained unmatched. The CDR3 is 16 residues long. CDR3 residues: CASRGSREGNTGELFF. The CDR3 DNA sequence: TGTGCCAGCAGAGGATCCCGGGAGGGGAACACCGGGGAGCTGTTTTTT.

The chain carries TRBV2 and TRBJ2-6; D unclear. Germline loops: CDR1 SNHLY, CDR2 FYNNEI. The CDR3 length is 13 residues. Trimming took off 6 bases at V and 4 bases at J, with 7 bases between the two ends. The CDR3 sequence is CASSVSGANVLTF. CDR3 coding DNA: TGTGCCAGCAGCGTCTCGGGGGCCAACGTCCTGACTTTC.

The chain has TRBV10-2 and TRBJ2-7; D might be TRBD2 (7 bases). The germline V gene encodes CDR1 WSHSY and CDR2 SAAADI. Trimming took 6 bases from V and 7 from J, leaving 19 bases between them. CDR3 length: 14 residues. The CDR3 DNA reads TGCGCCAGCAGAGGGGCGGGGGCCCCGGGGGAGCAGTACTTC. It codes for CASRGAGAPGEQYF.

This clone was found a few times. DNA of the CDR3: TGTGCTAGTGGTTCCGAGGTCGGCACAGAGACCCAGTACTTC. Amino acid sequence: CASGSEVGTETQYF. The gene calls are TRBV12-5 and TRBJ2-5, with no clear D. Trimming took 4 bases from V and 4 from J, leaving 13 bases between them. The CDR3 totals 14 residues. Germline V gene data show CDR1 as LGHNT and CDR2 as FRNRAP. Filled out from reference TRBV12-5 and TRBJ2-5, the complete variable domain reads DARVTQTPRHKVTEMGQEVTMRCQPILGHNTVFWYRQTMMQGLELLAYFRNRAPLDDSGMPKDRFSAEMPDATLATLKIQPSEPRDSAVYFCASGSEVGTETQYFGPGTRLLVL.

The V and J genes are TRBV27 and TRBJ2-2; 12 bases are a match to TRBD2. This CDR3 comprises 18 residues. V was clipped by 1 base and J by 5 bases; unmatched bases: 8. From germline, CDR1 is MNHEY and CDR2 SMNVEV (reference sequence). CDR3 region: CASSLLPRTSGNTGELFF. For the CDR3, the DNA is TGTGCCAGCAGTTTATTACCACGGACTAGCGGGAATACCGGGGAGCTGTTTTTT.

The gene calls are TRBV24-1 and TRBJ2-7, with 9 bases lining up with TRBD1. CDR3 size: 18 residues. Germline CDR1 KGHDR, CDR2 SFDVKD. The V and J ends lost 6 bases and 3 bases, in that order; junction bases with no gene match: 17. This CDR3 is CATSPGQGPVPHLYEQYF. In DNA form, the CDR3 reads TGTGCCACCAGTCCTGGACAGGGGCCGGTCCCGCATCTCTACGAGCAGTACTTC.

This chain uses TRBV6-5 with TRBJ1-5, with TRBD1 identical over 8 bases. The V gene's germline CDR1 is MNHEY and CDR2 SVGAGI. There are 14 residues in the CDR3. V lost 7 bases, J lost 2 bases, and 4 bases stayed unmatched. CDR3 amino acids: CASTGGGGNQPQHF. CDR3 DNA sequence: TGTGCCAGCACAGGGGGCGGTGGCAATCAGCCCCAGCATTTT.

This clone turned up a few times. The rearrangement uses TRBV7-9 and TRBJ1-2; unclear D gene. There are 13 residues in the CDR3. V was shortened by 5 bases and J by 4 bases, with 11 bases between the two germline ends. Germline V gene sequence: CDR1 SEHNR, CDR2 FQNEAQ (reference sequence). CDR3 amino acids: CASSRGQSYGYTF. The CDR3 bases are TGTGCCAGCAGCCGAGGGCAGTCCTATGGCTACACCTTC. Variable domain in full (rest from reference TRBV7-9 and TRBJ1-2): DTGVSQNPRHKITKRGQNVTFRCDPISEHNRLYWYRQTLGQGPEFLTYFQNEAQLEKSRLLSDRFSAERPKGSFSTLEIQRTEQGDSAMYLCASSRGQSYGYTFGSGTRLTVV.

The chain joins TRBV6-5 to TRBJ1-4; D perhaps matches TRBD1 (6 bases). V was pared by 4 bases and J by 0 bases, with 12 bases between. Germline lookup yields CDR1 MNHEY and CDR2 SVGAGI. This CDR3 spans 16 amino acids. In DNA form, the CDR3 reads TGTGCCAGCAGTTTTTCAGGGGAATCAACTAATGAAAAACTGTTTTTT. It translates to CASSFSGESTNEKLFF.

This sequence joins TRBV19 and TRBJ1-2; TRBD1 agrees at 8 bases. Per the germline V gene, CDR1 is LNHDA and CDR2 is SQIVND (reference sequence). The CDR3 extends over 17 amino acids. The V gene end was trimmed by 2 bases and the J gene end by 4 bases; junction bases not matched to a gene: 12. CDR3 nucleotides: TGTGCCAGTAGTATAACAACGGGACAGGAGGGGTTCTATGGCTACACCTTC. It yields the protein CASSITTGQEGFYGYTF.

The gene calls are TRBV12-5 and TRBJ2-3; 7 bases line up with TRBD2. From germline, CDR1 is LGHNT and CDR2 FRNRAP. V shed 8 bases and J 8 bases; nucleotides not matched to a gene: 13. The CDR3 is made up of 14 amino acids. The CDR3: CASTLGEGRGTQYF. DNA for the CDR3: TGTGCTAGTACCCTGGGGGAGGGCCGGGGTACGCAGTATTTT.

CDR3 loop: CASSPGTVSGNTIYF. CDR3 sequence (DNA): TGTGCCAGCAGCCCCGGGACAGTTTCTGGAAACACCATATATTTT. The rearrangement links TRBV9 to TRBJ1-3; 7 bases map to TRBD1. In germline, CDR1 is SGDLS, CDR2 YYNGEE. The CDR3 has 15 amino acids. Trimming cost V 4 bases and J 1 base; bases outside gene matches: 5. The variable domain in full, with the rest retrieved from reference TRBV9 and TRBJ1-3, is DSGVTQTPKHLITATGQRVTLRCSPRSGDLSVYWYQQSLDQGLQFLIQYYNGEERAKGNILERFSAQQFPDLHSELNLSSLELGDSALYFCASSPGTVSGNTIYFGEGSWLTVV.

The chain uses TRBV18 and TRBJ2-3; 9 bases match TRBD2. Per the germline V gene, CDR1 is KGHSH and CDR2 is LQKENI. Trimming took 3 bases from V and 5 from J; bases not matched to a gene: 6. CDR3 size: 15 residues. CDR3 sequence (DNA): TGTGCCAGCTCACCCTTCGGGACTAGCCAAGATACGCAGTATTTT. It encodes CASSPFGTSQDTQYF. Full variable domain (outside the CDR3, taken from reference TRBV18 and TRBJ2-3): NAGVMQNPRHLVRRRGQEARLRCSPMKGHSHVYWYRQLPEEGLKFMVYLQKENIIDESGMPKERFSAEFPKEGPSILRIQQVVRGDSAAYFCASSPFGTSQDTQYFGPGTRLTVL.

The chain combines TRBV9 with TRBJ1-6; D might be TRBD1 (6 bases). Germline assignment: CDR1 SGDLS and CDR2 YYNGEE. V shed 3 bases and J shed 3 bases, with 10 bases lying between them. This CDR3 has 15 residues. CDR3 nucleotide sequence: TGTGCCAGCAGCGAGGGACACCTCTATAATTCACCCCTCCACTTT. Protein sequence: CASSEGHLYNSPLHF.

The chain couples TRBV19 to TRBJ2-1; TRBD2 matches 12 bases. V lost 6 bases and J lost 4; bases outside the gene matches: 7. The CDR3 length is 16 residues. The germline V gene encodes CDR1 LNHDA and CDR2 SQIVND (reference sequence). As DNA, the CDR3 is TGTGCCAGTAGCCCGGGCCTAGCGGGGGGGTACAATGAGCAGTTCTTC. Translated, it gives CASSPGLAGGYNEQFF.

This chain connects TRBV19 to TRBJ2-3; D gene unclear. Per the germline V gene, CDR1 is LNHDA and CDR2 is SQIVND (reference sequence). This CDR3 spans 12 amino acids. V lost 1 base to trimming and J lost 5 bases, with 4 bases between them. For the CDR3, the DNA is TGTGCCAGTAGTATAGCTAGAGATACGCAGTATTTT. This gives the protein CASSIARDTQYF.

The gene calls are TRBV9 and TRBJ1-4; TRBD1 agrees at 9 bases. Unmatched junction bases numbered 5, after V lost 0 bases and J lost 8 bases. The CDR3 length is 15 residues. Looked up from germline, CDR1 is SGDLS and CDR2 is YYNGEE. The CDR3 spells CASSVGAGTGEKLFF. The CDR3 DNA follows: TGTGCCAGCAGCGTAGGGGCGGGGACAGGGGAAAAACTGTTTTTT.

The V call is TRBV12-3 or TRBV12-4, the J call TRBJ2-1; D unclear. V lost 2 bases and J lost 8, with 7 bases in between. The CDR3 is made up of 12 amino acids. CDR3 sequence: CASSLHNDEQFF. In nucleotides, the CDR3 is TGTGCCAGCAGTTTACACAATGATGAGCAGTTCTTC.

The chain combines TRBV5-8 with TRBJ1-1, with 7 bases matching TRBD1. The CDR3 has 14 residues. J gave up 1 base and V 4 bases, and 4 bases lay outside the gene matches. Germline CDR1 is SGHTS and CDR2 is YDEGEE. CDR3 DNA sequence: TGTGCCAGCAGCCCAGACAGGGAGAACACTGAAGCTTTCTTT. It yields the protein CASSPDRENTEAFF.

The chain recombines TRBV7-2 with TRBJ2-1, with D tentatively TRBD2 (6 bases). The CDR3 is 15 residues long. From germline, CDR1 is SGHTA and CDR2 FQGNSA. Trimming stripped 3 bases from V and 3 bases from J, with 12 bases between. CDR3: CASSFGGLGYNEQFF. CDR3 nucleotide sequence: TGTGCCAGCAGCTTTGGGGGGTTAGGCTACAATGAGCAGTTCTTC. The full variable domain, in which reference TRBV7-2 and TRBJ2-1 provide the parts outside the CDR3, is GAGVSQSPSNKVTEKGKDVELRCDPISGHTALYWYRQSLGQGLEFLIYFQGNSAPDKSGLPSDRFSAERTGGSVSTLTIQRTQQEDSAVYLCASSFGGLGYNEQFFGPGTRLTVL.

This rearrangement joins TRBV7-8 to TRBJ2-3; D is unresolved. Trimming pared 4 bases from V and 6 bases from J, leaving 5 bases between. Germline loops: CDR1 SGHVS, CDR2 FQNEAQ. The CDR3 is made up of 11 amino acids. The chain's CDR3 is CASSSMDTQYF. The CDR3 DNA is TGTGCCAGCAGCTCCATGGATACGCAGTATTTT.

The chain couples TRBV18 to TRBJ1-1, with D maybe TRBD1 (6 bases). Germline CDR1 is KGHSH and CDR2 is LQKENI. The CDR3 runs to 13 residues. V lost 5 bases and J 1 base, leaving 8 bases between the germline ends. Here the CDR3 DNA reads TGTGCCAGCTCAGGGGGCAGGAACACTGAAGCTTTCTTT. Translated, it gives CASSGGRNTEAFF. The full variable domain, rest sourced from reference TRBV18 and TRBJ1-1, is NAGVMQNPRHLVRRRGQEARLRCSPMKGHSHVYWYRQLPEEGLKFMVYLQKENIIDESGMPKERFSAEFPKEGPSILRIQQVVRGDSAAYFCASSGGRNTEAFFGQGTRLTVV.

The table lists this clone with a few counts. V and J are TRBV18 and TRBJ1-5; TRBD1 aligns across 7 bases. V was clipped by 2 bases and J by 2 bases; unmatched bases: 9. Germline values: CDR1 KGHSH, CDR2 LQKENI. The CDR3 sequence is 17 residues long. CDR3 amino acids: CASSPRATGDGNQPQHF. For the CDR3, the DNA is TGTGCCAGCTCACCAAGGGCTACAGGGGATGGCAATCAGCCCCAGCATTTT.

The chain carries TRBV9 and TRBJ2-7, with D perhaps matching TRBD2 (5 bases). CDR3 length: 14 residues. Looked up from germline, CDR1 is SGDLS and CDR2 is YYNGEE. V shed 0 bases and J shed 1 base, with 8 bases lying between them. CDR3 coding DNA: TGTGCCAGCAGCGTAGGGTCGGGGTCCTACGAGCAGTACTTC. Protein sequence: CASSVGSGSYEQYF. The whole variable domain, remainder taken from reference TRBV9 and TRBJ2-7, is DSGVTQTPKHLITATGQRVTLRCSPRSGDLSVYWYQQSLDQGLQFLIQYYNGEERAKGNILERFSAQQFPDLHSELNLSSLELGDSALYFCASSVGSGSYEQYFGPGTRLTVT.